This TCR beta chain originates from a study of T cell responses to AZD1222 COVID-19 vaccine. Study results and caveats: Unmutated variant regions reportedly attract nearly half of all spike-specific TCRs. Only 5 to 7 individuals given AZD1222 were seropositive at baseline. Repertoires were sampled only after the peak T cell response.

Data came from immunoSEQ multiplex PCR; TCRdb stores just in-frame clones and leaves some out. The profile shows approximately 180,000 clones, around nine tenths of them singletons. To note about this clone: Its antigen is not identified.

The CDR3 totals 15 residues. Germline V gene sequence: CDR1 MNHEY, CDR2 SVGEGT. Trimming took 2 bases from V and 0 from J, leaving 8 bases between them. The receptor was isolated from an adult in good health. This chain connects TRBV6-2 or TRBV6-3 to TRBJ1-3; D unclear. The sample in question was peripheral blood, obtained on day 0 of AZD1222 vaccination. CDR3: CASSYIGNSGNTIYF. CDR3 bases: TGTGCCAGCAGTTACATCGGAAACTCTGGAAACACCATATATTTT.